The 22 T cell receptor beta chains given below trace back to one sample, sequenced in a study of blood T cell repertoires in COVID-19. Using immunoSEQ multiplex PCR, the repertoire was profiled, and TCRdb retains in-frame clones only, with some absent. The sample has over 250,000 clones, approximately 90% seen once; the top ten hold around 1.1%. The specimen was PBMCs or T cells enriched from blood (not recorded which). These receptor sequences come from a woman in her 30s who had recovered from COVID-19.

This rearrangement joins TRBV4-3 to TRBJ2-2, with 10 bases matching TRBD2. From germline, CDR1 is LGHNA and CDR2 YSLEER. Trimming took 1 base from V and 0 from J; bases not matched to a gene: 5. The CDR3 spans 18 residues. Here the CDR3 DNA reads TGCGCCAGCAGCCAAGGGTTAAGCGGGAGGGCGAACACCGGGGAGCTGTTTTTT. Translating gives CASSQGLSGRANTGELFF.

This clone has a single count. V is TRBV19 and J is TRBJ2-1, with TRBD2 matching over 10 bases. This CDR3 comprises 15 residues. Trimming cost V 4 bases and J 2 bases; bases outside gene matches: 2. Germline values: CDR1 LNHDA, CDR2 SQIVND (reference sequence). DNA for the CDR3: TGTGCCAGTAGTAAGGGACTAGCGACCTACAATGAGCAGTTCTTC. Its protein product is CASSKGLATYNEQFF.

The rearrangement joins TRBV12-3 or TRBV12-4 to TRBJ2-7; D possibly corresponds to TRBD1 (5 bases). Trimming left V 6 bases short and J 5 bases short, with 11 bases between. This CDR3 contains 12 residues. The DNA of the CDR3 is TGTGCCAGCAGCCCTGACAGAGACGAGCAGTACTTC. Translating gives CASSPDRDEQYF.

The chain couples TRBV7-9 to TRBJ1-2, with 9 bases that match TRBD1. This CDR3 comprises 13 residues. Trimming took 5 bases from V and 6 from J; bases not matched to a gene: 4. The V gene's germline CDR1 is SEHNR and CDR2 FQNEAQ (reference sequence). The CDR3 sequence is CASSPQGANGYTF. The CDR3 region has the DNA TGTGCCAGCAGCCCACAGGGGGCGAATGGCTACACCTTC.

The chain carries TRBV7-3 and TRBJ2-3; 7 bases align to TRBD2. This CDR3 spans 15 amino acids. Germline values: CDR1 SGHTA, CDR2 FQGTGA. The junction had 5 bases not matched to a gene; V was cut back by 2 bases and J by 3 bases. The CDR3 DNA sequence: TGTGCCAGCAGCTTAGCGGGAGCTATGACAGATACGCAGTATTTT. Encoded protein: CASSLAGAMTDTQYF. Drawing the rest from reference TRBV7-3 and TRBJ2-3, the complete variable domain is GAGVSQTPSNKVTEKGKYVELRCDPISGHTALYWYRQSLGQGPEFLIYFQGTGAADDSGLPNDRFFAVRPEGSVSTLKIQRTERGDSAVYLCASSLAGAMTDTQYFGPGTRLTVL.

The rearrangement uses TRBV30 and TRBJ2-3; D remains unclear. The CDR3 runs 11 residues. CDR1 and CDR2 (germline): GTSNPN, SVGIG (reference sequence). Between the trimmed V and J ends, which lost 1 base and 5 bases, there was a span of 4 bases. CDR3 region: CAWSAGDTQYF. In DNA, the CDR3 is TGTGCCTGGAGTGCGGGAGATACGCAGTATTTT. The full variable domain, its missing parts supplied by reference TRBV30 and TRBJ2-3, is SQTIHQWPATLVQPVGSPLSLECTVEGTSNPNLYWYRQAAGRGLQLLFYSVGIGQISSEVPQNLSASRPQDRQFILSSKKLLLSDSGFYLCAWSAGDTQYFGPGTRLTVL.

V gene TRBV14 combines with J gene TRBJ2-7, with TRBD2 as a possible D gene (6 bases). In germline, CDR1 is SGHDN, CDR2 FVKESK. The CDR3 is 16 amino acids. V lost 2 bases and J lost 3, with 17 bases in between. Here the CDR3 DNA reads TGTGCCAGCAGCCAACATCGACTAGTCAAAAACTACGAGCAGTACTTC. Amino acid sequence: CASSQHRLVKNYEQYF.

The V call is TRBV10-2, the J call TRBJ1-5; D call uncertain. The CDR3 is made up of 14 amino acids. CDR1 and CDR2 (germline): WSHSY, SAAADI. V gave up 4 bases and J gave up 3 bases, with 10 bases separating them. CDR3 in DNA: TGCGCCAGCAGTGTCGGCGGATTCAATCAGCCCCAGCATTTT. Amino acid sequence: CASSVGGFNQPQHF.

The J gene is TRBJ2-7, the V gene TRBV7-9, with TRBD1 identical over 7 bases. V lost 4 bases and J lost 5; bases outside the gene matches: 8. The V gene's germline CDR1 is SEHNR and CDR2 FQNEAQ (reference sequence). There are 14 residues in the CDR3. CDR3 region: CASSYTGTVDEQYF. The CDR3 nucleotides are TGTGCCAGCAGCTATACCGGGACAGTAGACGAGCAGTACTTC.

This clone was seen only a few times. The gene calls are TRBV24-1 and TRBJ1-5; a possible D gene is TRBD1 (5 bases). This CDR3 region has 17 residues. V lost 3 bases to trimming and J lost 0 bases, with 14 bases between them. Per the germline V gene, CDR1 is KGHDR and CDR2 is SFDVKD. The CDR3 DNA reads as TGTGCCACCAGTGATCATAAGGGACTGATTAGCAATCAGCCCCAGCATTTT. Its protein product is CATSDHKGLISNQPQHF.

The chain employs TRBV7-2 and TRBJ2-1; possible D gene TRBD1, 7 bases. Trimming pared 6 bases from V and 5 bases from J, leaving 20 bases between. Germline loops: CDR1 SGHTA, CDR2 FQGNSA. The CDR3 consists of 16 residues. The CDR3 bases are TGTGCCAGCAGACGCGGGGATCCAGGGGGTAACAATGAGCAGTTCTTC. As protein: CASRRGDPGGNNEQFF.

The chain links TRBV19 to TRBJ2-7; TRBD1 agrees at 7 bases. Germline V gene lookup returns CDR1 LNHDA and CDR2 SQIVND (reference sequence). V gave up 3 bases and J gave up 1 base; unmatched junction bases: 6. The CDR3 extends over 15 amino acids. The DNA of the CDR3 is TGTGCCAGTAGTATGGCTTGGACAGGATCCTACGAGCAGTACTTC. Its protein product is CASSMAWTGSYEQYF.

This sequence joins TRBV19 and TRBJ2-4; D might be TRBD2 (6 bases). The CDR3 has 16 residues. The germline V and J ends were trimmed by 7 bases and 4 bases, with 20 bases remaining between them. Germline lookup yields CDR1 LNHDA and CDR2 SQIVND (reference sequence). The CDR3: CASTPRGILGKNIQYF. CDR3 nucleotides: TGTGCCAGTACCCCCCGGGGGATACTGGGAAAAAACATTCAGTACTTC.

CDR3 region: CASSPLRDNIHSPLHF. DNA for the CDR3: TGTGCCAGCAGTCCCCTCCGGGATAATATTCATTCACCCCTCCACTTT. The V call is TRBV28, the J call TRBJ1-6; D remains ambiguous. Trimming cost V 5 bases and J 8 bases, with 19 bases left between them. Germline lookup yields CDR1 MDHEN and CDR2 SYDVKM. This CDR3 comprises 16 residues.

This chain connects TRBV5-5 to TRBJ2-5, with TRBD1 matching over 7 bases. This CDR3 region has 16 residues. J gave up 4 bases and V 0 bases, and 9 bases lay outside the gene matches. Germline values: CDR1 SGHKS, CDR2 YYEKEE (reference sequence). CDR3 nucleotides: TGTGCCAGCAGCTTGGAAGGGGGCGCGGTAGTAGAGACCCAGTACTTC. Its translation: CASSLEGGAVVETQYF.

This clone was found a few times. The J gene is TRBJ1-4, the V gene TRBV7-6; TRBD1 aligns across 7 bases. There are 15 residues in the CDR3. Germline CDR1 is SGHVS and CDR2 is FNYEAQ. Trimming removed 5 bases from V and 0 bases from J; junction bases left unmatched: 3. The CDR3 region has the DNA TGTGCCAGCAGCCGCGACAGGGCAACTAATGAAAAACTGTTTTTT. Protein sequence: CASSRDRATNEKLFF.

This sequence joins TRBV27 and TRBJ1-4; 12 bases map to TRBD1. CDR1 is MNHEY, CDR2 SMNVEV, per germline (reference sequence). With 7 bases clipped from V and 5 bases from J, the junction kept 11 bases outside the gene matches. The CDR3 is made up of 17 amino acids. This CDR3 reads CASTSLGTGGSNEKLFF. The CDR3 nucleotides are TGTGCCAGCACCTCGCTTGGGACAGGGGGCTCGAATGAAAAACTGTTTTTT.

The V gene is TRBV28, the J gene TRBJ2-7; TRBD2 matches 11 bases. The germline gives CDR1 MDHEN, CDR2 SYDVKM. The CDR3 runs 14 residues. V lost 5 bases to trimming and J lost 3 bases; unmatched junction nucleotides: 3. The CDR3 nucleotides are TGTGCCAGCAGTCCCGGGACTAGCGGCTACGAGCAGTACTTC. It is translated as CASSPGTSGYEQYF. Supplemented by reference TRBV28 and TRBJ2-7, the full variable domain reads DVKVTQSSRYLVKRTGEKVFLECVQDMDHENMFWYRQDPGLGLRLIYFSYDVKMKEKGDIPEGYSVSREKKERFSLILESASTNQTSMYLCASSPGTSGYEQYFGPGTRLTVT.

The chain joins TRBV9 to TRBJ2-7, with D hard to call. CDR1 is SGDLS, CDR2 YYNGEE, per germline. Trimming stripped 5 bases from V and 7 bases from J, with 13 bases between. This CDR3 is 12 amino acids long. The CDR3 DNA reads as TGTGCCAGCAGTTCAGCTCCGGGTGAGCAGTACTTC. Translated: CASSSAPGEQYF.

The genes are TRBV5-1 and TRBJ2-1; tentative D call: TRBD1 (5 bases). There are 18 residues in the CDR3. CDR1 is SGHRS and CDR2 is YFSETQ in the germline V gene. V was shortened by 0 bases and J by 0 bases, with 16 bases between the two germline ends. CDR3 bases: TGCGCCAGCAGCTTGGGGGGCGTGAGCGCGAGCTCCTACAATGAGCAGTTCTTC. This translates into CASSLGGVSASSYNEQFF. Variable domain in full (rest from reference TRBV5-1 and TRBJ2-1): KAGVTQTPRYLIKTRGQQVTLSCSPISGHRSVSWYQQTPGQGLQFLFEYFSETQRNKGNFPGRFSGRQFSNSRSEMNVSTLELGDSALYLCASSLGGVSASSYNEQFFGPGTRLTVL.

CDR3 protein: CSVAHSATNEKLFF. Written as DNA, the CDR3 is TGCAGCGTCGCCCACTCTGCAACTAATGAAAAACTGTTTTTT. The chain links TRBV29-1 to TRBJ1-4, with no clear D. The CDR3 covers 14 residues. Germline loops: CDR1 SQVTM, CDR2 ANQGSEA. Trimming removed 6 bases from V and 0 bases from J, with 11 bases in between.

V usage is TRBV28 and J usage is TRBJ2-5; 7 nucleotides line up with TRBD2. Germline lookup yields CDR1 MDHEN and CDR2 SYDVKM. CDR3 length: 15 amino acids. With V trimmed by 8 bases and J by 3 bases, 12 bases remained unmatched. The CDR3 sequence is CASGKAGVWEETQYF. DNA for the CDR3: TGTGCCAGCGGCAAGGCGGGAGTGTGGGAAGAGACCCAGTACTTC.